The clone carrying this TCR beta chain appeared many times. Antigen specificity is unknown. There were TCR beta CDR3 regions amplified from RNA transcripts. HTBI primers were employed in a first-round RT-PCR of the TCR CDR3. A single record per CDR3 protein comes from TCRdb applying MiXCR to the multiplex PCR reads. Of about 620,000 distinct CDR3 sequences listed, roughly 16% are singletons. The data are from a study of T cells in Graves' hyperthyroidism and ophthalmopathy. The CDR3 runs 12 residues. The germline V gene encodes CDR1 MNHEY and CDR2 SVGEGT. Trimming cost V 2 bases and J 7 bases, with 9 bases left between them. Overall study results and limits: Ophthalmopathy and stable hyperthyroidism were told apart by a 13 V-J model. Most expanded thyroid clonotypes above 0.001 recurred in blood.

The J gene is TRBJ2-7, the V gene TRBV6-2 or TRBV6-3, with unresolved D. What was sequenced was blood. This receptor was taken from a woman in her thirties with Graves' hyperthyroidism. CDR3 sequence (DNA): TGTGCCAGCAGTTACAACATTGGAGAGCAGTACTTC. It translates to CASSYNIGEQYF.